Following are 2 T cell receptor beta chains from one sample sequenced in a study of human T cells and chemical hapten exposure. TCRdb processed the RACE reads anew with MiXCR; each CDR3 protein has one entry. The sample lists 99,000 or so distinct CDR3 sequences, less than 40% occurring once. Time point noted: patch test 3, about 24 weeks after DPC sensitization. Treatment in this sample: therapeutic diphenylcyclopropenone sensitization with weekly scalp DPC. The material sequenced was whole blood, taken in connection with sensitization to the hapten diphenylcyclopropenone (DPC). Receptors originate from a man between 40 and 49 years old with alopecia areata. Some clones in this sample may be carry-over from other donors' samples.

The sample holds a few counts of this clonotype. The rearrangement joins TRBV7-2 to TRBJ2-7; D gene unclear. V lost 5 bases to trimming and J lost 3 bases, with 14 bases between them. Germline-derived CDR1 and CDR2 are SGHTA and FQGNSA. CDR3 length equals 14 residues. The chain's CDR3 is CASSTAIGRYEQYV. CDR3 DNA sequence: TGTGCCAGCAGCACGGCGATCGGACGCTACGAGCAGTACGTC.

The chain combines TRBV28 with TRBJ2-3; D unclear. The CDR3 runs 12 residues. Germline-derived CDR1 and CDR2 are MDHEN and SYDVKM. V was pared by 5 bases and J by 6 bases, with 9 bases between. The CDR3 sequence is CASSPLQDTQYF. Here the CDR3 DNA reads TGTGCCAGCAGTCCCCTACAGGATACGCAGTATTTT.